This TCR beta chain was obtained from a study of blood T cell repertoires in COVID-19 (dated by TCRdb to the early 2020s). About the investigation overall: Samples from collaborators originated in the United States, Italy and Spain and spanned both the acute and convalescent phases of COVID-19. Nearly every sample came with metadata listing a de-identified subject ID, COVID-19 status, age in years and sex. Samples were obtained from the ongoing ImmuneRACE study (first 160 participants) and from about 1,300 subjects provided by 6 global collaborators. Where HLA class I and class II types were available, the types were taken from metadata supplied by the sample provider, not from assay-based typing. The prospective study material was composed of cDNA or gDNA derived from T cells, B-cell-depleted T cells, or PBMCs. Deeply sampled blood TCRbeta repertoires from subjects exposed to, actively infected with, or recovered from COVID-19 were included in the dataset. The repertoires were released in a freely available public database meant as a resource for research on the immune response to SARS-CoV-2. Study-level results and caveats: How much clinical and demographic metadata was included differed by source and by participant, and the metadata was provided uncurated.

One collaborating source in Seattle enrolled patients during active infection and followed them longitudinally through the course of disease. Whole blood was collected in K2EDTA tubes by collaborating institutions according to the institutions' own protocols. Collaborator samples were shipped for TCRbeta analysis as frozen whole blood, isolated PBMCs, or DNA extracted from either sample type. The immunoSEQ Assay, a bias-controlled multiplex PCR, was used to amplify TCRbeta CDR3 regions from genomic DNA. The original pipeline was this. Nucleated cell counts per sample were estimated from amplification of reference gene primers within the assay. To quantify the absolute abundance of each unique TCRbeta CDR3 rearrangement, sequence reads were collapsed and filtered. For each sample, productive Simpson clonality was calculated as the square root of Simpson's diversity index across productive rearrangements. The table was pulled from immuneACCESS by TCRdb, which kept in-frame rearrangements only. Such tables lose some clones; where checked, under half of the loss comes from unresolved V genes, and the rest has no known cause. V, J and clone size derive from that table, while D and trimming were established from the DNA sequence. The sample table lists 230,000 or so clones, around 90% of them with a count of one. Of the sample, 2.1% is held by the ten largest clones.

Relative to germline, V is missing 4 bases and J is missing 2 bases, with 6 bases of the junction outside any gene match. As encoded in the germline V gene, CDR1 is SGDLS while CDR2 is YYNGEE. Its CDR3 holds 15 amino acids, cysteine through phenylalanine. The DNA shown is the 45-base CDR3, in frame from base 1. Notes on this clone: What this receptor recognizes is not known. No per-base quality is available; no much larger clone lies one base away.

This TCR was recovered from a woman aged 55-70 years with COVID-19, enrolled during active disease. Material for sequencing was peripheral blood. The chain is made from TRBV9 and TRBJ1-3; 7 central nucleotides agree with TRBD1. The nucleotide sequence is TGTGCCAGCAGCTTCGCAACAGGGGCTGGAAACACCATATATTTT. Its coded protein is CASSFATGAGNTIYF. Reference TRBV9 and TRBJ1-3 proteins supply the regions before and after the CDR3; the full variable domain is: DSGVTQTPKHLITATGQRVTLRCSPRSGDLSVYWYQQSLDQGLQFLIQYYNGEERAKGNILERFSAQQFPDLHSELNLSSLELGDSALYFCASSFATGAGNTIYFGEGSWLTVV.